This T cell receptor (beta chain) was identified in a study of beta chain features in type 1 diabetes. CDR1 and CDR2 (germline): SGHTA, FQGNSA. Trimming shortened V by 1 base and J by 8 bases, and 10 bases separated the two germline ends. The CDR3 is 13 amino acids. TCRB transcripts that were expressed got sequenced, as all of the isolated RNA had been reverse transcribed. An average of around 3.9 million reads was obtained for naive, central memory and regulatory T cell samples. Here immunoSEQ multiplex PCR was the method, and the copy in TCRdb shows in-frame clones only, minus some. The table lists 300,000 to 400,000 clones, around 8% of them singletons. Purities over 95% were achieved in all sorted populations.

The gene calls are TRBV7-2 and TRBJ2-3; the D is unclear. Sequenced material: central memory CD4+ T cells from blood. The clonotype was recovered from a woman in her late teens or twenties in good health. CDR3 sequence reads: CASSLGAEGTQYF. In DNA form, the CDR3 reads TGTGCCAGCAGCTTAGGCGCCGAAGGTACGCAGTATTTT.